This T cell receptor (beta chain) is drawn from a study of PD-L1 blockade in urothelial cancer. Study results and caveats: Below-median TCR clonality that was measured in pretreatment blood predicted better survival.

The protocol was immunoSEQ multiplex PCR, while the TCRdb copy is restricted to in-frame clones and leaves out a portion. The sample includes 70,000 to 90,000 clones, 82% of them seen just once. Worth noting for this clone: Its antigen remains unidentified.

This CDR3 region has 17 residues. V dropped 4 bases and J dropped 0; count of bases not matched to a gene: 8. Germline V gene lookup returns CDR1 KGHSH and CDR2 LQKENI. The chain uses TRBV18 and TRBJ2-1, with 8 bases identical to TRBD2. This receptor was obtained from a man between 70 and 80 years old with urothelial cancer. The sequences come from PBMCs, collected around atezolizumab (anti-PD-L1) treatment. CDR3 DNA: TGTGCCAGCTCACGACTCGTAGCGGGGAGCTCCTACAATGAGCAGTTCTTC. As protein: CASSRLVAGSSYNEQFF.